This entry features one T cell receptor beta chain sequence. Antigen specificity is unknown. The study gave focal radiation plus ipilimumab CTLA-4 blockade to patients with chemo-refractory metastatic non-small-cell lung cancer. This entry is derived from a study of radiotherapy plus CTLA-4 blockade in lung cancer. Only in-frame clones appear in the TCRdb table, and some are missing; sequencing was by immunoSEQ multiplex PCR. The sample shows about 120,000 clones, around 75% of them seen only once. Study observations and caveats: The study found tumor-derived TCR clones expanded in blood after radiotherapy plus ipilimumab. Interferon-beta and early blood T cell clone dynamics reportedly predicted response best.

The specimen comprised peripheral blood, sampled from a patient treated with radiotherapy plus ipilimumab. This receptor was taken from a human donor with non-small cell lung cancer who had a partial response to radiotherapy plus ipilimumab.

CDR3 sequence (DNA): TGCGCCAGCAGCTTGGTATCGGGCTCCTACAATGAGCAGTTCTTC. It yields the protein CASSLVSGSYNEQFF. The chain recombines TRBV5-1 with TRBJ2-1; D is undetermined. Per germline, CDR1 SGHRS and CDR2 YFSETQ. V lost 0 bases, J lost 0 bases, and 7 bases lay in between. CDR3 length equals 15 residues.